The 25 T cell receptor beta chains below were found in one sample sequenced in a study of blood T cell repertoires in COVID-19. The protocol was immunoSEQ multiplex PCR, while the TCRdb copy is restricted to in-frame clones and leaves out a portion. The sample consists of 90,000 to 130,000 clones, 65% to 80% of them appearing once. The material sequenced was peripheral blood. Source of these receptors: a woman in her fifties or sixties with acute or convalescent COVID-19.

The chain employs TRBV11-1 and TRBJ1-6; D may be TRBD1 (5 bases). CDR1 and CDR2 from the germline V gene are SGHAT and FQDESV (reference sequence). Trimming pared 5 bases from V and 9 bases from J, leaving 14 bases between. The CDR3 is 14 residues long. As DNA, the CDR3 is TGTGCCAGCAGCCCTGGGAGCGGGGGTTCACCCCTCCACTTT. Translating gives CASSPGSGGSPLHF. Using reference TRBV11-1 and TRBJ1-6 for the parts outside the CDR3, the full variable domain is EAEVAQSPRYKITEKSQAVAFWCDPISGHATLYWYRQILGQGPELLVQFQDESVVDDSQLPKDRFSAERLKGVDSTLKIQPAELGDSAMYLCASSPGSGGSPLHFGNGTRLTVT.

This chain connects TRBV5-1 to TRBJ2-5; a possible D gene is TRBD1 (6 bases). Germline assignment: CDR1 SGHRS and CDR2 YFSETQ. The CDR3 runs 15 residues. V dropped 0 bases and J dropped 3 bases, with 12 bases sitting between them. CDR3 sequence: CASSLVLGAKETQYF. CDR3 coding DNA: TGCGCCAGCAGCTTGGTGCTGGGGGCTAAAGAGACCCAGTACTTC.

The V call is TRBV27, the J call TRBJ1-5; D is undetermined. The CDR3 length is 15 residues. V gave up 4 bases and J gave up 3 bases, with 13 bases separating them. CDR1 is MNHEY, CDR2 SMNVEV, per germline (reference sequence). CDR3 residues: CASSYGVAVNQPQHF. CDR3 sequence (DNA): TGTGCCAGCAGTTACGGGGTCGCGGTCAATCAGCCCCAGCATTTT.

This chain joins TRBV7-3 and TRBJ1-1, with TRBD1 as a possible D gene (5 bases). The CDR3 is made up of 13 amino acids. The V gene's germline CDR1 is SGHTA and CDR2 FQGTGA. V shed 3 bases and J shed 4 bases, with 9 bases lying between them. The chain's CDR3 is CASSLGGPTEAFF. The CDR3 DNA reads TGTGCCAGCAGCTTGGGGGGTCCCACTGAAGCTTTCTTT.

This clone showed up just a few times. The chain couples TRBV5-5 to TRBJ1-1; no clear D. CDR3 length: 15 residues. V was clipped by 0 bases and J by 0 bases, with 9 bases between them. Per the germline V gene, CDR1 is SGHKS and CDR2 is YYEKEE (reference sequence). CDR3 sequence (DNA): TGTGCCAGCAGCTTGGAGGTGACAATGAACACTGAAGCTTTCTTT. Translation gives CASSLEVTMNTEAFF.

This clone was counted once. The rearrangement joins TRBV6-4 to TRBJ2-7; tentative D call: TRBD1 (5 bases). The CDR3 loop spans 13 amino acids. Germline CDR1 is MRHNA and CDR2 is SNTAGT. V was trimmed by 4 bases and J by 7 bases, leaving 14 bases between them. CDR3 in amino acids: CASSGLPGSEQYF. CDR3 DNA: TGTGCCAGCAGTGGACTCCCAGGGTCTGAGCAGTACTTC.

In its sample, this clone was seen once. The chain joins TRBV25-1 to TRBJ1-1; weak D call: TRBD1 (5 bases). Germline-derived CDR1 and CDR2 are MGHDK and SYGVNS. There are 15 residues in the CDR3. The germline V and J ends were trimmed by 1 base and 3 bases, with 12 bases remaining between them. The CDR3, as DNA: TGTGCCAGCAGTGAATTTCGGGACTCACACACTGAAGCTTTCTTT. As protein: CASSEFRDSHTEAFF.

This chain joins TRBV7-9 and TRBJ1-1; D perhaps matches TRBD1 (5 bases). The CDR3 loop spans 13 amino acids. V shed 0 bases and J shed 10 bases, with 12 bases lying between them. CDR1 is SEHNR and CDR2 is FQNEAQ in the germline V gene (reference sequence). This chain's CDR3 is CASSLAIGVGAFF. CDR3 nucleotides: TGTGCCAGCAGCTTAGCGATAGGGGTAGGAGCTTTCTTT.

This chain uses TRBV6-6 with TRBJ1-2; D not certain. V lost 7 bases and J lost 5, with 17 bases in between. There are 14 residues in the CDR3. Germline CDR1 reads MNHNY; CDR2 reads SVGAGI (reference sequence). The CDR3 DNA is TGTGCCAGCACCAAACTAGACGGTTCTTATGGCTACACCTTC. Its translation is CASTKLDGSYGYTF.

The genes are TRBV2 and TRBJ1-1; D may be TRBD1 (5 bases). The CDR3 covers 15 residues. Germline CDR1 SNHLY, CDR2 FYNNEI. The V gene lost 4 bases and the J gene lost 0 bases, with 12 bases spanning the gap. CDR3 amino acids: CASSARTSVNTEAFF. As DNA, the CDR3 is TGTGCCAGCAGTGCGCGGACAAGCGTGAACACTGAAGCTTTCTTT. Full variable domain (missing parts from reference TRBV2 and TRBJ1-1): EPEVTQTPSHQVTQMGQEVILRCVPISNHLYFYWYRQILGQKVEFLVSFYNNEISEKSEIFDDQFSVERPDGSNFTLKIRSTKLEDSAMYFCASSARTSVNTEAFFGQGTRLTVV.

In its sample, this clone was seen once. J is TRBJ2-7 and V is TRBV6-5, with 7 bases aligning to TRBD1. CDR3 length: 13 amino acids. Germline V gives CDR1 MNHEY, CDR2 SVGAGI. Unmatched junction bases numbered 3, after V lost 6 bases and J lost 1 base. CDR3 bases: TGTGCCAGCAGCCTGACAGGGTCCTACGAGCAGTACTTC. This translates into CASSLTGSYEQYF.

V and J are TRBV12-3 or TRBV12-4 and TRBJ2-3; D remains unclear. Trimming shortened V by 6 bases and J by 4 bases, and 8 bases separated the two germline ends. CDR3 length equals 12 residues. The CDR3 protein is CASSRHPDTQYF. The CDR3 DNA reads TGTGCCAGCAGCCGACACCCAGATACGCAGTATTTT.

The chain has TRBV28 and TRBJ1-4; D remains ambiguous. The ends were cut back, 3 bases at V and 8 bases at J, with 19 bases in the middle. This CDR3 has 16 amino acids. CDR1 MDHEN and CDR2 SYDVKM come from the germline V gene. This CDR3 reads CASSLPLAGIGEKLFF. The CDR3 nucleotides are TGTGCCAGCAGTTTGCCCCTAGCGGGGATAGGAGAAAAACTGTTTTTT.

The chain links TRBV20-1 to TRBJ2-3, with 7 positions matching TRBD2. V lost 3 bases and J lost 0; bases outside the gene matches: 9. The CDR3 is 16 amino acids. In germline, CDR1 is DFQATT, CDR2 SNEGSKA (reference sequence). This chain's CDR3 is CSASGAGLRSTDTQYF. The CDR3 DNA reads TGCAGTGCTAGTGGAGCGGGACTGAGAAGCACAGATACGCAGTATTTT.

V and J are TRBV7-9 and TRBJ1-6; D ambiguous. Germline V lookup: CDR1 SEHNR, CDR2 FQNEAQ (reference sequence). There are 12 residues in the CDR3. Trimming removed 1 base at V and 8 bases at J, with 3 bases between. The CDR3 here is CASSLGDSPLHF. The CDR3 nucleotides read TGTGCCAGCAGCTTAGGCGATTCACCCCTCCACTTT.

The count of this clone is one. The rearrangement joins TRBV7-9 to TRBJ2-2, with 7 bases matching TRBD1. J gave up 5 bases and V 3 bases, and 12 bases lay outside the gene matches. The CDR3 is 17 amino acids. CDR1 is SEHNR and CDR2 is FQNEAQ in the germline V gene (reference sequence). CDR3 DNA sequence: TGTGCCAGCAGCTTTCCTACTGACAGGGTCGGGACCGGGGAGCTGTTTTTT. It specifies CASSFPTDRVGTGELFF.

Points on this clone: Possible read error: a much larger clone is one base away. The J gene is TRBJ2-7, the V gene TRBV5-1, with TRBD2 matching over 9 bases. Germline V gene lookup returns CDR1 SGHRS and CDR2 YFSETQ. The CDR3 is 16 amino acids. In nucleotides, the CDR3 is TGCGCCCGCAGCATGGGCGGGGGGGGCACAGCCTACGAGCAGTACTTC. Protein sequence: CARSMGGGGTAYEQYF. The full variable domain, its missing parts supplied by reference TRBV5-1 and TRBJ2-7, is KAGVTQTPRYLIKTRGQQVTLSCSPISGHRSVSWYQQTPGQGLQFLFEYFSETQRNKGNFPGRFSGRQFSNSRSEMNVSTLELGDSALYLCARSMGGGGTAYEQYFGPGTRLTVT.

The V gene is TRBV19, the J gene TRBJ2-1; TRBD2 aligns across 8 bases. V lost 6 bases, J lost 5 bases, and 6 bases stayed unmatched. CDR1 LNHDA and CDR2 SQIVND come from the germline V gene (reference sequence). The CDR3 runs to 14 residues. As DNA, the CDR3 is TGTGCCAGTAGCTGGACTAGCAAGAACAATGAGCAGTTCTTC. It yields the protein CASSWTSKNNEQFF.

V gene TRBV7-2 combines with J gene TRBJ2-5, with TRBD2 as a possible D gene (7 bases). Germline CDR1 SGHTA, CDR2 FQGNSA. Trimming pared 0 bases from V and 1 base from J, leaving 12 bases between. The CDR3 is 16 amino acids. The CDR3 DNA is TGTGCCAGCAGCTTAGCACGCGGGGGCCTCCAAGAGACCCAGTACTTC. Translated, it gives CASSLARGGLQETQYF. Complete variable domain (other parts from reference TRBV7-2 and TRBJ2-5): GAGVSQSPSNKVTEKGKDVELRCDPISGHTALYWYRQSLGQGLEFLIYFQGNSAPDKSGLPSDRFSAERTGGSVSTLTIQRTQQEDSAVYLCASSLARGGLQETQYFGPGTRLLVL.

In its sample, this clone was seen a few times. This chain uses TRBV7-9 with TRBJ1-4; unclear D gene. This CDR3 comprises 14 residues. The V end lost 1 base, the J end lost 7 bases, and 10 bases lay between the germline ends. Germline values: CDR1 SEHNR, CDR2 FQNEAQ (reference sequence). CDR3 in amino acids: CASSLVSPGEKLFF. DNA for the CDR3: TGTGCCAGCAGCTTAGTTTCTCCGGGTGAAAAACTGTTTTTT.

The chain is built from TRBV27 and TRBJ1-2; a weak D match, TRBD1 (5 bases). Per germline, CDR1 MNHEY and CDR2 SMNVEV (reference sequence). V gave up 5 bases and J gave up 5 bases, with 18 bases separating them. This CDR3 region has 15 residues. CDR3 nucleotides: TGTGCCAGCAGTAGCCAGGAGGAGGGGACTTATGGCTACACCTTC. Translating it yields CASSSQEEGTYGYTF.

The chain joins TRBV7-3 to TRBJ2-1, with D possibly being TRBD1 (6 bases). The V end was cut by 1 base, the J end by 9 bases, with 10 bases between. The germline CDR1 and CDR2 sequences are SGHTA and FQGTGA. CDR3 size: 13 residues. The CDR3: CASSLSRGGEQFF. CDR3 coding DNA: TGTGCCAGCAGCTTAAGCAGGGGCGGTGAGCAGTTCTTC. The full variable domain, in which reference TRBV7-3 and TRBJ2-1 provide the parts outside the CDR3, is GAGVSQTPSNKVTEKGKYVELRCDPISGHTALYWYRQSLGQGPEFLIYFQGTGAADDSGLPNDRFFAVRPEGSVSTLKIQRTERGDSAVYLCASSLSRGGEQFFGPGTRLTVL.

This rearrangement joins TRBV7-3 to TRBJ2-2; D is undetermined. This CDR3 region has 16 residues. The V end was cut by 5 bases, the J end by 4 bases, with 17 bases between. The V gene's germline CDR1 is SGHTA and CDR2 FQGTGA. The CDR3 reads CASSPGRRSSTGELFF. Here the CDR3 DNA reads TGTGCCAGCAGCCCAGGCCGAAGGTCGAGCACCGGGGAGCTGTTTTTT.

This clone has just a few counts. The chain joins TRBV19 to TRBJ2-7; the match to TRBD1 covers 9 bases. V lost 5 bases to trimming and J lost 2 bases; unmatched junction nucleotides: 4. Germline CDR1 is LNHDA and CDR2 is SQIVND (reference sequence). CDR3 length equals 14 residues. The CDR3 region has the DNA TGTGCCAGTAGTCTCCGGGACAGGGCCTACGAGCAGTACTTC. Amino acid sequence: CASSLRDRAYEQYF.

This clone appeared a few times. The rearrangement uses TRBV14 and TRBJ1-1; 8 bases line up with TRBD1. Germline loops: CDR1 SGHDN, CDR2 FVKESK. CDR3 length equals 14 residues. The J segment lost 1 base and the V segment lost 6 bases, leaving 4 bases of the junction unmatched. The CDR3 bases are TGTGCCAGCAGTCGACAGGGGACGAACACTGAAGCTTTCTTT. Amino acids: CASSRQGTNTEAFF.